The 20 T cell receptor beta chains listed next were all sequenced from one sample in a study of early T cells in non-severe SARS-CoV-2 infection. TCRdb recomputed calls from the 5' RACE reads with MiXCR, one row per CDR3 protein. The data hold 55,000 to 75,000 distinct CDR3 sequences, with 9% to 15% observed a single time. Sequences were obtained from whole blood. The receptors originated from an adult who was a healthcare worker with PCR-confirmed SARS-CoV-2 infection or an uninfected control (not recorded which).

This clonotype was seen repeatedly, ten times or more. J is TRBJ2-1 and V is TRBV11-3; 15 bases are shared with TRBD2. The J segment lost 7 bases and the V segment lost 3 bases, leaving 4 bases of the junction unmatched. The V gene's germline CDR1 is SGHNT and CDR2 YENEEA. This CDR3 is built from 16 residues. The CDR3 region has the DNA TGTGCCAGCAGCTTGGGACTAGCGGGGGGCCAGAATGAGCAGTTCTTC. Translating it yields CASSLGLAGGQNEQFF.

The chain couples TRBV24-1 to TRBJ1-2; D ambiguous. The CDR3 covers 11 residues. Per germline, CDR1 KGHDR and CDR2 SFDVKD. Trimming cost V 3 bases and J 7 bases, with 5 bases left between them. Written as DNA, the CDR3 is TGTGCCACCAGTGATCTAAGTGGCTACACCTTC. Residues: CATSDLSGYTF.

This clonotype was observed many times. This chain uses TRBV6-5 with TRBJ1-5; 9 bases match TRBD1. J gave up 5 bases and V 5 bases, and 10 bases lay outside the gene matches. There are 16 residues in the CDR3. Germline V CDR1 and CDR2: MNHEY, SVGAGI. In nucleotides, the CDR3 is TGTGCCAGCAGTCGACGAACCGGGACAGGGTATCAGCCCCAGCATTTT. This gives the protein CASSRRTGTGYQPQHF.

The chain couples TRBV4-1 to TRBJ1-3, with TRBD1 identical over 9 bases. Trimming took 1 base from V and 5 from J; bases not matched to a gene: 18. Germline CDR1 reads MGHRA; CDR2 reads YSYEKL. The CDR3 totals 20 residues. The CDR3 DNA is TGCGCCAGCAGCCAAGTCCTGGGACAGGGAGTATCATCTCTCCGAAACACCATATATTTT. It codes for CASSQVLGQGVSSLRNTIYF.

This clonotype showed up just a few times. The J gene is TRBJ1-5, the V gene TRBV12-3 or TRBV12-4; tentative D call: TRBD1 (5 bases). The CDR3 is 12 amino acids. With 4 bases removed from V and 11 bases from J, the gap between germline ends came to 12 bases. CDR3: CASSSVGVAQHF. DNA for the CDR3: TGTGCCAGCAGTTCCGTGGGGGTAGCCCAGCATTTT.

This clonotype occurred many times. The CDR3 here is CSARGRQTQETQYF. Here the CDR3 DNA reads TGCAGCGCCCGTGGCAGACAGACCCAAGAGACCCAGTACTTC. The chain has TRBV29-1 and TRBJ2-5; possibly TRBD1 for D (5 bases). This CDR3 region has 14 residues. The germline gives CDR1 SQVTM, CDR2 ANQGSEA. Trimming left V 7 bases short and J 1 base short, with 16 bases between.

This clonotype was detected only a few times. The CDR3 region has the DNA TGCAGTGCTTCCGGACTAGCTCCTAGAGAGCAGTACTTC. This sequence encodes CSASGLAPREQYF. V usage is TRBV20-1 and J usage is TRBJ2-7, with 8 nucleotides matching TRBD2. CDR1 DFQATT and CDR2 SNEGSKA come from the germline V gene (reference sequence). V lost 5 bases, J lost 7 bases, and 10 bases stayed unmatched. This CDR3 region has 13 residues.

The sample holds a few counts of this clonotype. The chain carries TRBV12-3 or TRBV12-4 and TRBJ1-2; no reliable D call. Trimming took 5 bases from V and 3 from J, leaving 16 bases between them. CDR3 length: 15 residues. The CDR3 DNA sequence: TGTGCCAGCAGTCTGTGGGTGGGAGATGACTATGGCTACACCTTC. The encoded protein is CASSLWVGDDYGYTF.

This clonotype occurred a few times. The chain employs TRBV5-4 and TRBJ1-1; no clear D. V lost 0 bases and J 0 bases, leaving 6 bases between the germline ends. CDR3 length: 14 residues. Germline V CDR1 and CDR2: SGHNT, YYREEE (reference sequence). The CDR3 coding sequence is TGTGCCAGCAGCTTGGGGGGAATGAACACTGAAGCTTTCTTT. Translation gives CASSLGGMNTEAFF.

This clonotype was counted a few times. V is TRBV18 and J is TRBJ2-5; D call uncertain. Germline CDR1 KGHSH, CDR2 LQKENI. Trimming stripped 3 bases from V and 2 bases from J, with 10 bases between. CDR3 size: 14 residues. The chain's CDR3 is CASSPSYGQETQYF. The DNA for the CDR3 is TGTGCCAGCTCACCCAGCTATGGGCAAGAGACCCAGTACTTC.

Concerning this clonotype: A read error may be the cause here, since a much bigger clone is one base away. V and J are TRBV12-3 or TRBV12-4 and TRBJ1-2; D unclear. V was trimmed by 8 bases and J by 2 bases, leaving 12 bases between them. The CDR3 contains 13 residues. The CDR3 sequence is CASEGRPNYGYTF. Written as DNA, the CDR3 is TGTGCCAGCGAAGGCCGCCCGAACTATGGCTACACCTTC.

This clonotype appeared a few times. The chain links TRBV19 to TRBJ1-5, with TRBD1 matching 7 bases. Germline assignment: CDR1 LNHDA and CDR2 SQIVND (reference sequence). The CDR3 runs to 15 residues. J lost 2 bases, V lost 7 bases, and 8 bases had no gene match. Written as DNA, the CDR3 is TGTGCCAGTACCCGAGCAGGACAGGGCAATCAGCCCCAGCATTTT. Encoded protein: CASTRAGQGNQPQHF.

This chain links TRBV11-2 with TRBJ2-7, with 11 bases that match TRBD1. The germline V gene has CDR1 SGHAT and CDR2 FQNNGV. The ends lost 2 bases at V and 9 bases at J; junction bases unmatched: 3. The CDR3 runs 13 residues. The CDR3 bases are TGTGCCAGCAGCTTAAGGACAGGGGGCGCGCAGTACTTC. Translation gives CASSLRTGGAQYF.

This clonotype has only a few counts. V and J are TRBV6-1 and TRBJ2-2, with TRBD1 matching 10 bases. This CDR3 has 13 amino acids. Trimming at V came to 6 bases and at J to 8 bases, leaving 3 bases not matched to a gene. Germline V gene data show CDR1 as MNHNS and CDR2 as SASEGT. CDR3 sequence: CASRDRGSGELFF. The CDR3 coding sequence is TGTGCCAGCAGGGACAGGGGGTCGGGGGAGCTGTTTTTT.

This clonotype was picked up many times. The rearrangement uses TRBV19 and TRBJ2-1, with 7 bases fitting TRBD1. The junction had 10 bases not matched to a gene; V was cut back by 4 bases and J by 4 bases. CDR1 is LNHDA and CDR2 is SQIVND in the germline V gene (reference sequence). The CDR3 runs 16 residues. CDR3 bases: TGTGCCAGTAGTACTGCCGGGACAGCCTTTTACAATGAGCAGTTCTTC. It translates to CASSTAGTAFYNEQFF.

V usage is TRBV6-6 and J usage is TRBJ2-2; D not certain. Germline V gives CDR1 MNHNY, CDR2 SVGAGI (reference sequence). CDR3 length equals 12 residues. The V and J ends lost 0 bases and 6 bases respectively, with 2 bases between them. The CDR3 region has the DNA TGTGCCAGCAGTTACTCCCCCGGGGAGCTGTTTTTT. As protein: CASSYSPGELFF.

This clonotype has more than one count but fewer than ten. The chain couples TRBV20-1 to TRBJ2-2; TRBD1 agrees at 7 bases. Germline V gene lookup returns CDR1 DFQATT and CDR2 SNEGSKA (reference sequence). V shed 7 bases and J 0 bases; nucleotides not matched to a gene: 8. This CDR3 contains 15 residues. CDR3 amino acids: CSVPSGGPNTGELFF. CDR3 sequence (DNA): TGCAGTGTTCCTTCAGGGGGTCCGAACACCGGGGAGCTGTTTTTT.

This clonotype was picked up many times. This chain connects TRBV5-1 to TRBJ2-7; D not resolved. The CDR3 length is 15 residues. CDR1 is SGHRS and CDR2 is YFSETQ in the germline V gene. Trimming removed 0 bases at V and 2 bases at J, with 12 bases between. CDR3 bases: TGCGCCAGCAGCTTGGGCAGGATACAGACCTACGAGCAGTACTTC. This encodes CASSLGRIQTYEQYF. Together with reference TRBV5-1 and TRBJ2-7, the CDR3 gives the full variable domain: KAGVTQTPRYLIKTRGQQVTLSCSPISGHRSVSWYQQTPGQGLQFLFEYFSETQRNKGNFPGRFSGRQFSNSRSEMNVSTLELGDSALYLCASSLGRIQTYEQYFGPGTRLTVT.

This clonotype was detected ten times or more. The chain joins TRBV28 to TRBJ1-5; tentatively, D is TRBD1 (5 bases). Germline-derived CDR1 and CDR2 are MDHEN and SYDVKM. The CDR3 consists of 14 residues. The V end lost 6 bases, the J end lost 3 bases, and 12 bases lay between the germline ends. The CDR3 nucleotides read TGTGCCAGCAGGTCGGGGGGGTACAATCAGCCCCAGCATTTT. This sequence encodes CASRSGGYNQPQHF.

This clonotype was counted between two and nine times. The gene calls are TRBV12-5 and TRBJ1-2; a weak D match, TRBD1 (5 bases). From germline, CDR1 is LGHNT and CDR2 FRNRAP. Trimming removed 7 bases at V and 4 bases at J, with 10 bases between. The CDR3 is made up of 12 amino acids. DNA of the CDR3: TGTGCTAGTGCCCCCGACAGCTATGGCTACACCTTC. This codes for CASAPDSYGYTF.